This T cell receptor (beta chain) was sequenced in a study of T cells in tuberculosis (dated by TCRdb to the late 2010s). Background on the whole study: The study combined CD1B tetramers and high-throughput TCR immunosequencing to characterize T cells specific for the mycobacterial lipid antigen glucose monomycolate (GMM).

After being thawed and rested overnight, PBMC were stained with GMM-loaded CD1B tetramer, a Live/Dead dye and anti-CD3, and were then sorted on a FACS Aria II. CD1B tetramers were loaded with C32 glucose monomycolate purified from Rhodococcus equi. PBMC used for tetramer sorting had been depleted of CD14-expressing monocytes for a separate study before cryopreservation. From each donor, roughly 100,000 tetramer-negative cells were also sorted and analyzed side by side with the tetramer-positive cells. Antigen-specific T cells were sorted from several healthy South African adults using GMM-loaded CD1B tetramers. As concerns this clone: It has no much larger one-base neighbor in the sample; base qualities were not kept.

Beyond this particular receptor, the publication reports: T cells that bind the CD1B-GMM tetramer with low affinity may have been missed by the stringent sort gate.

TCR-alpha and TCR-beta chains were sequenced unpaired, so chain pairing information was not available. TCR libraries were generated with the immunoSEQ multiplex PCR assay, using TCR-beta and/or TCR-alpha/delta assays for each sample. The Illumina high-throughput platform was used to sequence the amplified TCR libraries. Per the original workflow: Clustering and dimensionality reduction relied on pairwise TCRdist distances among GMM-specific receptors from T cells that were either sorted ex vivo or expanded in vitro. Sequence motifs, defined by gene usage and CDR3 content, were tested for enrichment in tetramer-positive compared with tetramer-negative populations. The clones in this table, taken by TCRdb from immuneACCESS, are in-frame only. Not every clone is retained; where verified, under half of the shortfall comes from an unresolved V gene, and the cause of the rest is unknown. The D gene and trimming were derived from the DNA, and the V and J assignments and clone size from that table. For this sample there are nearly 60,000 clones; nearly 90% appear just once. The ten most abundant clones make up around a fifth of the sample.

The CDR3 measures 16 amino acids from cysteine to phenylalanine. The sequence is cut down to CDR3 DNA, 48 bases in frame from base 1. V loses 2 bases, J loses 0 bases, and the germline ends lie 11 bases apart. Via the germline V gene (reference sequence), CDR1 is MNHEY and CDR2 SMNVEV. The rearrangement combines TRBV27 with TRBJ2-1; 5 matching bases give a weak D call of TRBD2. Sequencing input: CD1b-GMM tetramer-negative cells sorted from PBMCs. Read against the paper, the sample's cell subset or site label means: T cells not binding CD1B-GMM tetramer, sorted from same donor. This receptor was identified in an adult woman with latent tuberculosis. The DNA reads TGTGCCAGCAGTTTACTACGGGGTGGCTCCTACAATGAGCAGTTCTTC. It translates as CASSLLRGGSYNEQFF.